These T cell receptor beta chains were read from a single sample in a study of blood T cells in healthy people across ages. MiXCR was run by TCRdb on the 5' RACE reads, yielding one entry per CDR3 protein. The sample lists more than 900,000 distinct CDR3 sequences, approximately 32% occurring once. The same specimen was also included in a second study, on T cells of mothers and their children.

Sequencing was done on a sample of blood. Every receptor here comes from a woman aged 40 to 55 in good health. The conserved cysteine and the conserved F or W are not part of the CDR3 here.

v_gene	CDR3aa
TRBV20-1	SARGADRGLQADTQY
TRBV2	ASSDPGQDTYEQY
TRBV7-8	ASGLAGASYEQY
TRBV7-6	ASSLATSSGTQY
TRBV5-8	ASSSWWRTGMKTQY
TRBV7-2	ASSLDSSGQGGYGYT
TRBV7-2	ASSLEQGSVNEQF
TRBV2	ASRETGIPTDTQY
TRBV20-1	SASPTMNTEAF
TRBV20-1	SAIPLAGADTQY
TRBV20-1	SAPRGSGYNEQF
TRBV7-2	ASSSQGAGDTQY
TRBV3-1	ASTTGSGANVLT
TRBV7-9	ASSSRGLAYEQY
TRBV15	ATSRASQGGSYEQY
TRBV20-1	SARETGGNTEAF
TRBV9	ASMGGRNEKLF
TRBV7-2	ASSSGQGSSPLH
TRBV10-3	AIRPGAQETQY
TRBV27	TSSLGGSSYNEQF
TRBV20-1	SARSQGTYNSPLH
TRBV7-3	ASSPRPPRAGDTQY
TRBV20-1	SAQDRVYGYT
TRBV28	ASSLQGDEQY
TRBV7-2	ASSLVGTASTDTQY
TRBV7-2	ASSWGGRATNEKLF
TRBV12-3/TRBV12-4	ASSFRGQGVSGNTIY
TRBV4-2	ASSSLGGQNEQF
TRBV29-1	SVEGYRLAVSHNEQF
TRBV20-1	SGPMNTEAF
TRBV12-3/TRBV12-4	ASKVEYEQY
TRBV28	ASSGQGVYGANVLT
TRBV6-1	ASGEISRVQETQY